One sample yielded the 5 T cell receptor beta chains listed below, sequenced in a study of T cells in Graves' hyperthyroidism and ophthalmopathy. Researchers took RNA transcripts and amplified the TCR beta CDR3 regions from them. RT-PCR in the first round (using the HTBI primer set) targeted the TCR CDR3. Via MiXCR, TCRdb re-called the multiplex PCR reads, giving one row per CDR3 protein. The sample lists 500,000 to 750,000 distinct CDR3 sequences, 14% occurring once. The sequencing sample was made of blood. Every receptor here comes from a woman aged 18-35 years with Graves' ophthalmopathy.

The table lists this clonotype with a few counts. Since a much larger clone is just one base distant, this may be a read error. A read error is likely, as this CDR3 ends without the conserved phenylalanine or tryptophan. The chain employs TRBV3-1 and TRBJ2-5; the D gene is possibly TRBD2 (5 bases). Per germline, CDR1 LGHDT and CDR2 YNNKEL (reference sequence). The CDR3 covers 15 residues. Trimming took off 4 bases at V and 2 bases at J, with 14 bases between the two ends. The CDR3 DNA is TGTGCCAGCAGCCTCGGCGGAGGATTTCAAGAGACCCAGTACCTC. Its translation: CASSLGGGFQETQYL.

The rearrangement links TRBV20-1 to TRBJ2-7; no reliable D call. Germline assignment: CDR1 DFQATT and CDR2 SNEGSKA (reference sequence). There are 11 residues in the CDR3. V lost 5 bases to trimming and J lost 5 bases, with 10 bases between them. CDR3: CSASDMHEQYF. The CDR3 nucleotides are TGCAGTGCTTCCGACATGCACGAGCAGTACTTC.

This clonotype occurred many times. The CDR3 here is CASQGAYEQYF. Written as DNA, the CDR3 is TGTGCCAGCCAAGGAGCCTACGAGCAGTACTTC. The chain links TRBV2 to TRBJ2-7, with D uncertain. CDR3 length: 11 amino acids. Per germline, CDR1 SNHLY and CDR2 FYNNEI. Trimming removed 8 bases from V and 2 bases from J, with 7 bases in between. The full variable domain, with the rest looked up from reference TRBV2 and TRBJ2-7, is EPEVTQTPSHQVTQMGQEVILRCVPISNHLYFYWYRQILGQKVEFLVSFYNNEISEKSEIFDDQFSVERPDGSNFTLKIRSTKLEDSAMYFCASQGAYEQYFGPGTRLTVT.

This clonotype has a handful of counts. The rearrangement links TRBV27 to TRBJ1-2, with 10 bases matching TRBD1. V trimming: 5 bases; J trimming: 6 bases; junction bases outside the gene matches: 9. Germline values: CDR1 MNHEY, CDR2 SMNVEV (reference sequence). This CDR3 has 15 residues. The CDR3 loop is CASSTPGTGEDGYTF. In DNA, the CDR3 is TGTGCCAGCAGTACCCCCGGGACAGGGGAAGATGGCTACACCTTC.

The V and J genes are TRBV20-1 and TRBJ1-6, with D tentatively TRBD1 (6 bases). The CDR3 spans 15 residues. From germline, CDR1 is DFQATT and CDR2 SNEGSKA (reference sequence). V gave up 0 bases and J gave up 8 bases, with 14 bases separating them. The DNA of the CDR3 is TGCAGTGCTAGAGAAAAGGGGGTCTTCTATTCACCCCTCCACTTT. It codes for CSAREKGVFYSPLHF.